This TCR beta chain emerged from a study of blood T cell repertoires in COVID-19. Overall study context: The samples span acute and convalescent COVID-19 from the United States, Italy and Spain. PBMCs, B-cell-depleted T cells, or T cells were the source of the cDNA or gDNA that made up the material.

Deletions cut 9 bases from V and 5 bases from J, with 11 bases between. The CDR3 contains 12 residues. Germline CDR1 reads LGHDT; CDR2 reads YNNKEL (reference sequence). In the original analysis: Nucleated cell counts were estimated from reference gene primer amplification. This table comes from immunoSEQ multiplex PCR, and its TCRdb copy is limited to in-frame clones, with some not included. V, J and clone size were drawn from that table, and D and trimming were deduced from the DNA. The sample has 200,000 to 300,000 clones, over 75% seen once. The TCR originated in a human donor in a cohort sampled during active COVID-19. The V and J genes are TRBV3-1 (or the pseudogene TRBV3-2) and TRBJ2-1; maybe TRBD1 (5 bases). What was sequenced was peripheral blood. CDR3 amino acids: CARRGSNNEQFF. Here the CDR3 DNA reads TGTGCCAGAAGGGGTAGCAACAATGAGCAGTTCTTC.